A selection of T cell receptor beta chains follows, all from one sample in a study of blood T cell repertoires in COVID-19. The assay was immunoSEQ multiplex PCR, and TCRdb's table has in-frame clones only and misses some. Here the sample spans more than 70,000 clones, 82% being singletons. Material: peripheral blood. All receptors come from a human donor in a cohort sampled during active COVID-19. Each CDR3 is given with its conserved first and last residue. The D gene is left open where the match is weak. Expanded clones are given a class, and other clones once, few, many or no size at all.

-	TRBD1	TRBV12-3/TRBV12-4	TRBJ1-2	CASSRGQYYGYTF	TGTGCCAGCAGTAGGGGACAGTACTATGGCTACACCTTC
-	TRBD2	TRBV3-1/TRBV3-2	TRBJ2-1	CASSQGRGGRNNEQFF	TGTGCCAGCAGCCAAGGTCGCGGGGGGCGGAATAATGAGCAGTTCTTC
-	TRBD1	TRBV4-1	TRBJ1-2	CASSLPGQNYGYTF	TGCGCCAGCAGCCTGCCGGGACAGAACTATGGCTACACCTTC
once	-	TRBV29-1	TRBJ2-3	CSPRDIGRDTQYF	TGCAGCCCTCGGGACATCGGCAGAGATACGCAGTATTTT
-	TRBD1	TRBV4-1	TRBJ1-2	CASSQDGDRGLYGYTF	TGCGCCAGCAGCCAAGATGGGGACAGGGGTCTCTATGGCTACACCTTC
-	-	TRBV2	TRBJ1-5	CASSPIRSNQPQHF	TGTGCCAGCAGTCCCATACGGAGCAATCAGCCCCAGCATTTT
-	TRBD2	TRBV6-5	TRBJ2-5	CASSTGLAGKETQYF	TGTGCCAGCAGTACGGGACTAGCGGGCAAAGAGACCCAGTACTTC
-	-	TRBV4-1	TRBJ2-3	CASSPPQITDTQYF	TGCGCCAGCAGCCCCCCCCAGATCACAGATACGCAGTATTTT
-	TRBD1	TRBV5-1	TRBJ2-2	CASSFAQGAAGELFF	TGCGCCAGCAGCTTCGCCCAGGGGGCAGCCGGGGAGCTGTTTTTT
-	-	TRBV10-1	TRBJ2-7	CASSVGRGYEQYF	TGCGCCAGCAGTGTCGGCAGGGGCTACGAGCAGTACTTC
-	-	TRBV5-1	TRBJ2-7	CASSLGGSQVYEQYF	TGCGCCAGCAGCTTGGGAGGGTCTCAGGTCTACGAGCAGTACTTC
once	TRBD1	TRBV7-6	TRBJ2-2	CASSDGQGPNTGELFF	TGTGCCAGCAGCGACGGACAGGGGCCCAACACCGGGGAGCTGTTTTTT
-	TRBD1	TRBV19	TRBJ1-2	CASSTGQGSNYGYTF	TGTGCCAGTAGTACCGGACAGGGGTCGAACTATGGCTACACCTTC
-	-	TRBV4-1	TRBJ2-5	CASSQGSGLGSTQKTQYF	TGCGCCAGCAGCCAAGGTTCGGGATTAGGCAGCACCCAAAAGACCCAGTACTTC
-	-	TRBV5-6	TRBJ1-4	CASSKGRSNEKLFF	TGTGCCAGCAGTAAAGGGAGGTCTAATGAAAAACTGTTTTTT
-	-	TRBV6-5	TRBJ2-5	CASSSRKGVETQYF	TGTGCCAGCAGTTCTCGGAAGGGAGTGGAGACCCAGTACTTC
-	-	TRBV4-1	TRBJ1-6	CASSQVQNSPLHF	TGCGCCAGCAGCCAAGTCCAAAATTCACCCCTCCACTTT
-	TRBD1	TRBV3-1/TRBV3-2	TRBJ2-5	CASSQARTGIETQYF	TGTGCCAGCAGCCAAGCCCGGACAGGGATAGAGACCCAGTACTTC
-	TRBD1	TRBV2	TRBJ2-1	CASSGGQGKVYNEQFF	TGTGCCAGCAGTGGGGGACAGGGAAAGGTCTACAATGAGCAGTTCTTC
many	-	TRBV7-9	TRBJ1-5	CASSFSWGSGPQHF	TGTGCCAGCAGCTTTTCGTGGGGCTCGGGGCCCCAGCATTTT
-	-	TRBV19	TRBJ2-1	CASRGPDYNEQFF	TGTGCCAGTAGGGGCCCCGACTACAATGAGCAGTTCTTC
once	TRBD2	TRBV9	TRBJ2-1	CASSVGGGAYEQFF	TGTGCCAGCAGCGTAGGCGGGGGGGCTTATGAGCAGTTCTTC
-	-	TRBV5-8	TRBJ1-2	CASSLLQVDYGYTF	TGTGCCAGCAGCTTGTTACAGGTTGACTATGGCTACACCTTC
-	-	TRBV7-2	TRBJ1-3	CASSLRGEGNTIYF	TGTGCCAGCAGCTTACGGGGGGAGGGAAACACCATATATTTT
-	-	TRBV2	TRBJ2-3	CASTRGLSTDTQYF	TGTGCCAGCACCAGAGGCCTTAGCACAGATACGCAGTATTTT